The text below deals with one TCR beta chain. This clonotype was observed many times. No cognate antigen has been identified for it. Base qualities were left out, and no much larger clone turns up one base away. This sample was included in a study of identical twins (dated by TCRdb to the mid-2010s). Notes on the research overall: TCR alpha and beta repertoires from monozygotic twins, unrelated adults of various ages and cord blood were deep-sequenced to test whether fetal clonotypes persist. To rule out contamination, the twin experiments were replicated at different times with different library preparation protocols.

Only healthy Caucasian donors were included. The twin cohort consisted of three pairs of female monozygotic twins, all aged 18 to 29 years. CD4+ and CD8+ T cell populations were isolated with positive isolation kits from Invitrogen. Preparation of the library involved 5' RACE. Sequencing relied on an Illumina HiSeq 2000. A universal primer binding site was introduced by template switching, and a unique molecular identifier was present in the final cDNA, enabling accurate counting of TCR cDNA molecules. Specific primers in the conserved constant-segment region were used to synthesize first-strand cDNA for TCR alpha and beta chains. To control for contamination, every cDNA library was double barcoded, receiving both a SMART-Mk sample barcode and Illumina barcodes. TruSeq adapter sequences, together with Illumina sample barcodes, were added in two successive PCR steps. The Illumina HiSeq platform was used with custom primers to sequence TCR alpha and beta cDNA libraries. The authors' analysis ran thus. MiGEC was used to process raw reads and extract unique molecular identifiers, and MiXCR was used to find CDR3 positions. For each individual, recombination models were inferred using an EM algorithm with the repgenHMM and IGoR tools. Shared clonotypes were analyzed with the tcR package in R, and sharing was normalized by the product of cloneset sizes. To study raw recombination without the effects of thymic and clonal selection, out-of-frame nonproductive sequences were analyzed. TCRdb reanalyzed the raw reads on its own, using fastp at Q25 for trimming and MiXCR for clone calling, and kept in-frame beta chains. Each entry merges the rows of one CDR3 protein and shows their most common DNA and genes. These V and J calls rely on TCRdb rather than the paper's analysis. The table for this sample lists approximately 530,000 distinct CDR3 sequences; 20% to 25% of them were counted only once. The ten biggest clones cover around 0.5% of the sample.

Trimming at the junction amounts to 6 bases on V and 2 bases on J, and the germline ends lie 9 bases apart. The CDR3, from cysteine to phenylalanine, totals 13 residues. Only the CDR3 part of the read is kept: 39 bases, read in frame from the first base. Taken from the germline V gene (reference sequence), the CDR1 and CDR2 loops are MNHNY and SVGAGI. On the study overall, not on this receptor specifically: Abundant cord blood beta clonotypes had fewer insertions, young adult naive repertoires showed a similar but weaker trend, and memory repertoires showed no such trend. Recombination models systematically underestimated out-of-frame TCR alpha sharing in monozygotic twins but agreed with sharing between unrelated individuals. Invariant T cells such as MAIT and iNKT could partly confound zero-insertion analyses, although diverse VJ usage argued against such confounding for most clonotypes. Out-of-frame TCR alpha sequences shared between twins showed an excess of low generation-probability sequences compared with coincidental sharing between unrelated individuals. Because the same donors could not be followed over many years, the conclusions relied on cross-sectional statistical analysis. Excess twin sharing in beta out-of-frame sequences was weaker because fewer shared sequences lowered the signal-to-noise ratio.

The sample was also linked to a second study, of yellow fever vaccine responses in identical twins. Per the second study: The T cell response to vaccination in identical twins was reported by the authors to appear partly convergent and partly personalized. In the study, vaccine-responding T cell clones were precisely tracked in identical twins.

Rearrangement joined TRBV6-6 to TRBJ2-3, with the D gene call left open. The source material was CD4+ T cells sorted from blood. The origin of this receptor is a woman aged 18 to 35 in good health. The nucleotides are TGTGCCAGCAGATTTTCCGACACAGATACGCAGTATTTT. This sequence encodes CASRFSDTDTQYF.